Listed here are 3 T cell receptor beta chains from one sample, sequenced in a study of identical twins. TCRdb used MiXCR to reprocess the 5' RACE reads, holding one entry per CDR3 protein. The sample includes approximately 600,000 distinct CDR3 sequences, more than 9% of them seen just once. The same sample was also studied in work on yellow fever vaccine responses in identical twins.

The sequenced sample consisted of PBMCs. These receptors were obtained from a woman aged 18 to 35 in good health.

This clonotype was counted between two and nine times. This chain connects TRBV20-1 to TRBJ2-1; 10 nucleotides match TRBD2. With 3 bases clipped from V and 12 bases from J, the junction kept 11 bases outside the gene matches. Germline lookup yields CDR1 DFQATT and CDR2 SNEGSKA (reference sequence). CDR3 length: 14 residues. The CDR3 DNA sequence: TGCAGTGCTAGTCAAACTAGCGGGGATCGGGGGCAGTTCTTC. Residues: CSASQTSGDRGQFF.

In its sample, this clonotype was seen many times. The chain uses TRBV10-3 and TRBJ2-3, with 10 nucleotides matching TRBD2. J was trimmed by 4 bases and V by 10 bases; bases with no gene match: 11. The CDR3 consists of 15 residues. Per germline, CDR1 ENHRY and CDR2 SYGVKD. The CDR3 sequence: CATRSQLAGSDTQYF. For the CDR3, the DNA is TGTGCCACCCGTAGCCAACTAGCGGGGTCAGATACGCAGTATTTT.

This clonotype showed up many times. V is TRBV5-1 and J is TRBJ1-2, with D perhaps matching TRBD1 (5 bases). V was cut by 7 bases and J by 5 bases, with 15 bases left in between. This CDR3 is built from 13 residues. Germline V gene sequence: CDR1 SGHRS, CDR2 YFSETQ. Written as DNA, the CDR3 is TGCGCCAGCGCCTCGGGACTGATGTATGGCTACACCTTC. Translated: CASASGLMYGYTF. Variable domain in full (rest from reference TRBV5-1 and TRBJ1-2): KAGVTQTPRYLIKTRGQQVTLSCSPISGHRSVSWYQQTPGQGLQFLFEYFSETQRNKGNFPGRFSGRQFSNSRSEMNVSTLELGDSALYLCASASGLMYGYTFGSGTRLTVV.